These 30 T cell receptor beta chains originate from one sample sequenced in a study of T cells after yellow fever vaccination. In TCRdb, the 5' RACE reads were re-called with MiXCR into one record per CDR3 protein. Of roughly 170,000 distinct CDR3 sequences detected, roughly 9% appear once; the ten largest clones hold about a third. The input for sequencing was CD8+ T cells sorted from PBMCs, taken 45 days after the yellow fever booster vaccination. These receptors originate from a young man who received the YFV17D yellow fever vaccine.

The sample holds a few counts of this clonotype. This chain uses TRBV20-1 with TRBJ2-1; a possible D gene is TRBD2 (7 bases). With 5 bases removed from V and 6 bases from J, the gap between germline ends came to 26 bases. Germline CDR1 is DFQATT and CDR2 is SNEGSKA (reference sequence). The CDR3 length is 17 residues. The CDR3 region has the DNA TGCAGTGCTTTGCCTTCTGGGGGGGGCTGGGATGGCAATGAGCAGTTCTTC. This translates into CSALPSGGGWDGNEQFF.

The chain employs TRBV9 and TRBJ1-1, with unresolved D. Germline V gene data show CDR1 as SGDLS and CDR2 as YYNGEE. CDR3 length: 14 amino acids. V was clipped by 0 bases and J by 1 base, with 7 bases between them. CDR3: CASSVETQNTEAFF. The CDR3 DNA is TGTGCCAGCAGCGTAGAGACTCAGAACACTGAAGCTTTCTTT.

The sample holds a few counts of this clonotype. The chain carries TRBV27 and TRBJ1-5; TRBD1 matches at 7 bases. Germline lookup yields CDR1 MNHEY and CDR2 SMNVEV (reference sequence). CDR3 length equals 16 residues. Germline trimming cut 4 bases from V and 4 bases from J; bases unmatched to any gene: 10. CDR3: CASSSPGQGVNQPQHF. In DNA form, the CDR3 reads TGTGCCAGCAGTTCCCCCGGGCAGGGGGTAAATCAGCCCCAGCATTTT.

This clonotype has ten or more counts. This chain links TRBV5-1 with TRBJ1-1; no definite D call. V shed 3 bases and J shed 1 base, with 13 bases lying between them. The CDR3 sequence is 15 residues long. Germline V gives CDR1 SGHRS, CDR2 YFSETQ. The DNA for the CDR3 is TGCGCCAGCAGCTACAACCGGGTCGAGAACACTGAAGCTTTCTTT. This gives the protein CASSYNRVENTEAFF.

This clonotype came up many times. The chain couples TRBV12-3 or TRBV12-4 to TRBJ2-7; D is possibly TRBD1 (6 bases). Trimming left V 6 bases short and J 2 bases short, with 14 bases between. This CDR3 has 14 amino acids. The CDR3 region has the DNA TGTGCCAGCAGACTAGGGGGTAATCCCTACGAGCAGTACTTC. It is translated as CASRLGGNPYEQYF.

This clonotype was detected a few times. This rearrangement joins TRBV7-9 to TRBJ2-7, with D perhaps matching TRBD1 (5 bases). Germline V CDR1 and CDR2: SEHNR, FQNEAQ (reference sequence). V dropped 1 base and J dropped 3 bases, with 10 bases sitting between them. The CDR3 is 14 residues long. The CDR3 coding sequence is TGTGCCAGCAGCTTAGATAGGGGTCTCTACGAGCAGTACTTC. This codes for CASSLDRGLYEQYF.

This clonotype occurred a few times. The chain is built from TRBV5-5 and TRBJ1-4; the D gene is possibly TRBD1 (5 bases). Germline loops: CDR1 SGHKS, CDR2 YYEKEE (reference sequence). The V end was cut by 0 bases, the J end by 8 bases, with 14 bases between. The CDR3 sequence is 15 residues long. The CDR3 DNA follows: TGTGCCAGCAGCTTGGAGTTCGGGGGACCCGAAAAACTGTTTTTT. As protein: CASSLEFGGPEKLFF.

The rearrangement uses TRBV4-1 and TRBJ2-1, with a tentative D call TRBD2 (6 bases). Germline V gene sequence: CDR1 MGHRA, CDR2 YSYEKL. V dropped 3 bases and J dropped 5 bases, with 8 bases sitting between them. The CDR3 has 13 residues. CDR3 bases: TGCGCCAGCAGCCATCGGGGGAACAATGAGCAGTTCTTC. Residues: CASSHRGNNEQFF.

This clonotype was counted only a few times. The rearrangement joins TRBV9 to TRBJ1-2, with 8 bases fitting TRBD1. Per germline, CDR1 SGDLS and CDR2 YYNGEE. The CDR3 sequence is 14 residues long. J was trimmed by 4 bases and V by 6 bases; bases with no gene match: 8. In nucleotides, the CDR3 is TGTGCCAGCACCGGACAGGGTTCGTTCTATGGCTACACCTTC. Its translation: CASTGQGSFYGYTF.

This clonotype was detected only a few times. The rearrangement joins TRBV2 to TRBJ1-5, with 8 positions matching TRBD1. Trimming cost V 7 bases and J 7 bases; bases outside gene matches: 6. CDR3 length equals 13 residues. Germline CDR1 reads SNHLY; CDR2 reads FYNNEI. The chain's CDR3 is CASTTGEWQPQHF. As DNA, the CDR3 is TGTGCCAGCACGACAGGGGAATGGCAGCCCCAGCATTTT.

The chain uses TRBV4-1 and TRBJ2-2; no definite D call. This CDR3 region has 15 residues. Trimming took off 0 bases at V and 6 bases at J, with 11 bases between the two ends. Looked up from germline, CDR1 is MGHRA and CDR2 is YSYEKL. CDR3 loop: CASSQEPSAAGELFF. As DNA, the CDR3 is TGCGCCAGCAGCCAAGAGCCCAGCGCGGCCGGGGAGCTGTTTTTT.

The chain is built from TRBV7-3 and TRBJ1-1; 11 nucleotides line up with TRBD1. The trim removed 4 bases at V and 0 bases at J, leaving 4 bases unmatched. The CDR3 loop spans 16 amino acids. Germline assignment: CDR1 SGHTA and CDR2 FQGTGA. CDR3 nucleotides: TGTGCCAGCAGCTCGGGGACAGGGGGGATGAACACTGAAGCTTTCTTT. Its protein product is CASSSGTGGMNTEAFF.

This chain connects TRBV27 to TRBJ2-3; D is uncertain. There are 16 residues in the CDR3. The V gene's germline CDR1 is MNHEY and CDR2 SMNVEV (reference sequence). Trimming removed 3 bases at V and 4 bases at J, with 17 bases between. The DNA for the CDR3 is TGTGCCAGCAGTTTCCGATTGGTAAAAGGCCCAGATACGCAGTATTTT. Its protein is CASSFRLVKGPDTQYF.

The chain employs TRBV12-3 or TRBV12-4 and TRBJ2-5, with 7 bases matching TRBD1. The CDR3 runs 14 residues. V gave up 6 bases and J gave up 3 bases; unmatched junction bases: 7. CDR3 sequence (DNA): TGTGCCAGCAGCTTCCGGGACAGCAAAGAGACCCAGTACTTC. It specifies CASSFRDSKETQYF.

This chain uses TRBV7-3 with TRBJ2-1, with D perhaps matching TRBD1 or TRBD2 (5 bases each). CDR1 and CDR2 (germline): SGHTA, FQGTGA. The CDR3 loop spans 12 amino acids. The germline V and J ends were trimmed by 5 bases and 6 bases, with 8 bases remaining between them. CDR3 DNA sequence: TGTGCCAGCAGCACGGGGCTCAATGAGCAGTTCTTC. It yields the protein CASSTGLNEQFF.

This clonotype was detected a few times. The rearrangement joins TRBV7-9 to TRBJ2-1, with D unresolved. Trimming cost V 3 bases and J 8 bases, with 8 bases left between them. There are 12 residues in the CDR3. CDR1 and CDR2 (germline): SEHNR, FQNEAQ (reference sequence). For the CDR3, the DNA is TGTGCCAGCAGCTTTGTATGGTATGAGCAGTTCTTC. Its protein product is CASSFVWYEQFF.

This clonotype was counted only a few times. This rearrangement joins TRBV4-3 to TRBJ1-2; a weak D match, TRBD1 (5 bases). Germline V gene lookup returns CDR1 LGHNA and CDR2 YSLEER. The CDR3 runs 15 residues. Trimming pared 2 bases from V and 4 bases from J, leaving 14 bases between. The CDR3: CASSQNPRESYGYTF. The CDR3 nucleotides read TGCGCCAGCAGCCAAAATCCCAGGGAGAGCTATGGCTACACCTTC.

CDR3 nucleotides: TGTGCCAGCAGCACCCGGACAGGCGAGACGAACACCGGGGAGCTGTTTTTT. Protein product: CASSTRTGETNTGELFF. The chain is built from TRBV11-2 and TRBJ2-2; 7 nucleotides agree with TRBD1. The CDR3 sequence is 17 residues long. With V trimmed by 5 bases and J by 0 bases, 9 bases remained unmatched. The germline CDR1 and CDR2 sequences are SGHAT and FQNNGV.

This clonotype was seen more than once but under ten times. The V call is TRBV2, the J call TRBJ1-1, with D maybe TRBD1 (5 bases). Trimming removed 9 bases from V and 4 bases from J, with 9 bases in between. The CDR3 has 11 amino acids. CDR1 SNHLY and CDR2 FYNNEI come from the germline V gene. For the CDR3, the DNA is TGTGCCAGAGGGGAGGGCACTGAAGCTTTCTTT. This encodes CARGEGTEAFF.

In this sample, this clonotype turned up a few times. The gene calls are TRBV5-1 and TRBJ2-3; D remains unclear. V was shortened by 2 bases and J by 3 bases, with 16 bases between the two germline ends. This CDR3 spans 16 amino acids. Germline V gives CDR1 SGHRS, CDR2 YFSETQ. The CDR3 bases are TGCGCCAGCAGCTTAGGGCAGTCGGGTTTTACAGATACGCAGTATTTT. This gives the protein CASSLGQSGFTDTQYF. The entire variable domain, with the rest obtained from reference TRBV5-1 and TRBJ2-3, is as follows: KAGVTQTPRYLIKTRGQQVTLSCSPISGHRSVSWYQQTPGQGLQFLFEYFSETQRNKGNFPGRFSGRQFSNSRSEMNVSTLELGDSALYLCASSLGQSGFTDTQYFGPGTRLTVL.

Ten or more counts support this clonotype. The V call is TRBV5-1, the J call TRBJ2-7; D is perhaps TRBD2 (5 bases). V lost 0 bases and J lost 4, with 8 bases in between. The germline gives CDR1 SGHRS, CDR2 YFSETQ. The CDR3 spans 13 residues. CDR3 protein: CASSLVLAYEQYF. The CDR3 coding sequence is TGCGCCAGCAGCTTGGTTTTAGCGTACGAGCAGTACTTC.

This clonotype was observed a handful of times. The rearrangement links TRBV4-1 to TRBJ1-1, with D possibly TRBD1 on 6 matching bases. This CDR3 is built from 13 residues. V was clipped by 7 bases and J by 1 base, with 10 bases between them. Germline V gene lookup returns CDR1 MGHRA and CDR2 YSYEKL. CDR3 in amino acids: CASTMGANTEAFF. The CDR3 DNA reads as TGCGCCAGCACCATGGGGGCGAACACTGAAGCTTTCTTT.

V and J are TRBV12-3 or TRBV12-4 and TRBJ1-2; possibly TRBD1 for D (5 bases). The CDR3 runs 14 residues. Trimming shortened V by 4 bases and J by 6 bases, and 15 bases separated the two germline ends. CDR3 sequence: CASSSESTVDGYTF. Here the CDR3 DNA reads TGTGCCAGCAGTTCCGAATCGACAGTGGATGGCTACACCTTC.

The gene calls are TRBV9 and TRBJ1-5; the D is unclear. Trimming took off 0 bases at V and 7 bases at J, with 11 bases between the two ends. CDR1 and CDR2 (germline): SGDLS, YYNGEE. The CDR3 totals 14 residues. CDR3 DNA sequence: TGTGCCAGCAGCGTAGGAGAAGAGTACCAGCCCCAGCATTTT. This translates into CASSVGEEYQPQHF.

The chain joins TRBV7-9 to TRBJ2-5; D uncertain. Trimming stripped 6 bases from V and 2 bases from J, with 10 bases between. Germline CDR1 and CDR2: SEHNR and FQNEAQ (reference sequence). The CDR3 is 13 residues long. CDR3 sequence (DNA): TGTGCCAGCAGGCCAGGAGCTCAAGAGACCCAGTACTTC. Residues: CASRPGAQETQYF.

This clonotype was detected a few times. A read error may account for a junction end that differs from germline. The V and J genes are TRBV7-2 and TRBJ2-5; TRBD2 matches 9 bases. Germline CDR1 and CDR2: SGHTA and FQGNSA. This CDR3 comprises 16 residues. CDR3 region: CPSSFLPSGELETQYF. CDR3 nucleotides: TGTCCCAGCAGCTTTTTGCCTAGCGGGGAATTGGAGACCCAGTACTTC.

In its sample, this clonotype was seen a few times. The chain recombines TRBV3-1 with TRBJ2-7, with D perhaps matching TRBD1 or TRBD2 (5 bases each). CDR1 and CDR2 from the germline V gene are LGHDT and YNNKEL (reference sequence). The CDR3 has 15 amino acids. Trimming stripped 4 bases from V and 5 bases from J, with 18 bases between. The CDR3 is CASSPTGDPRDEQYV. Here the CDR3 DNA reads TGTGCCAGCAGCCCAACTGGGGACCCCCGGGACGAGCAGTACGTC.

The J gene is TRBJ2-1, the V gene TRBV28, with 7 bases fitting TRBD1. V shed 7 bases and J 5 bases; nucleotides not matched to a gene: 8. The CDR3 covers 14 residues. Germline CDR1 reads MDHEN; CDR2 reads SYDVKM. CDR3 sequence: CASISGTANNEQFF. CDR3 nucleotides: TGTGCCAGCATCTCGGGGACAGCGAACAATGAGCAGTTCTTC.

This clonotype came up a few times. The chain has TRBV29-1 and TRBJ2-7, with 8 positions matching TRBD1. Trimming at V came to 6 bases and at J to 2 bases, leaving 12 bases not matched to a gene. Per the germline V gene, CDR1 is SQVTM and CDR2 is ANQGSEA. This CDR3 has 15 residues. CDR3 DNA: TGCAGCGTCGCCCCCGCAGGGGGCAGCGCCTACGAGCAGTACTTC. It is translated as CSVAPAGGSAYEQYF.

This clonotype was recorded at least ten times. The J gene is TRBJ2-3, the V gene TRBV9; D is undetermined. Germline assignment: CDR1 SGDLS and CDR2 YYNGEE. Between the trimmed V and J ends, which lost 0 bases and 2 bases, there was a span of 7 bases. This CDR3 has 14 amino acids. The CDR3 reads CASSVGGYTDTQYF. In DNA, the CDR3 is TGTGCCAGCAGCGTAGGGGGATACACAGATACGCAGTATTTT.